This entry lists 25 T cell receptor beta chains sequenced from one sample in a study of blood T cell repertoires in COVID-19. TCRdb keeps only in-frame clones here, not all; method: immunoSEQ multiplex PCR. In the table there are more than 40,000 clones, roughly 80% of which are singletons. Sequencing was done on a sample of peripheral blood. These receptors were obtained from a man aged 45-60 years with acute or convalescent COVID-19.

The rearrangement links TRBV2 to TRBJ1-2, with 7 bases aligning to TRBD1. Losses at the gene ends were 2 bases for V and 1 base for J; bases not matched to a gene: 4. This CDR3 contains 15 residues. Germline V gene data show CDR1 as SNHLY and CDR2 as FYNNEI. Here the CDR3 reads CASSEWDRHNYGYTF. Written as DNA, the CDR3 is TGTGCCAGCAGTGAATGGGACAGACATAACTATGGCTACACCTTC.

CDR3 residues: CSVEPSDSHEQYF. CDR3 nucleotides: TGCAGCGTTGAACCCTCGGACAGCCACGAGCAGTACTTC. The J gene is TRBJ2-7, the V gene TRBV29-1; weak D call: TRBD1 (6 bases). Trimming removed 2 bases at V and 5 bases at J, with 13 bases between. The CDR3 has 13 residues. Germline assignment: CDR1 SQVTM and CDR2 ANQGSEA.

DNA for the CDR3: TGTGCCAGCTCACCACGGGAGGATGAGCAGTTCTTC. It translates to CASSPREDEQFF. The chain has TRBV18 and TRBJ2-1; possible D gene TRBD2, 6 bases. The CDR3 contains 12 residues. Looked up from germline, CDR1 is KGHSH and CDR2 is LQKENI. Trimming removed 1 base at V and 8 bases at J, with 6 bases between.

The sample holds a few counts of this clone. The CDR3 sequence is CASTDRILYEQYF. CDR3 sequence (DNA): TGTGCCAGCACCGACAGAATACTCTACGAGCAGTACTTC. This chain uses TRBV2 with TRBJ2-7; TRBD1 is a possible D gene (5 bases). Trimming stripped 7 bases from V and 3 bases from J, with 13 bases between. This CDR3 contains 13 residues. Germline V gene sequence: CDR1 SNHLY, CDR2 FYNNEI.

The chain recombines TRBV20-1 with TRBJ1-5, with D tentatively TRBD1 (6 bases). CDR3 length: 14 residues. The V gene's germline CDR1 is DFQATT and CDR2 SNEGSKA (reference sequence). V was cut by 3 bases and J by 3 bases, with 12 bases left in between. CDR3 loop: CSASEGDNNQPQHF. CDR3 sequence (DNA): TGCAGTGCTAGTGAGGGGGACAACAATCAGCCCCAGCATTTT.

The V gene is TRBV6-4, the J gene TRBJ1-1; TRBD1 matches 10 bases. Germline V CDR1 and CDR2: MRHNA, SNTAGT. This CDR3 is 15 amino acids long. Losses at the gene ends were 6 bases for V and 2 bases for J; bases not matched to a gene: 6. The CDR3 nucleotides read TGTGCCAGCAGCGAGGACAGGGGGGCCAACACTGAAGCTTTCTTT. It is translated as CASSEDRGANTEAFF.

The genes are TRBV5-1 and TRBJ1-5; D unclear. The CDR3 length is 18 residues. CDR1 is SGHRS, CDR2 YFSETQ, per germline. V lost 0 bases, J lost 1 base, and 17 bases lay in between. DNA of the CDR3: TGCGCCAGCAGCTTGGGTGTACCATTAGCACTAAGCAATCAGCCCCAGCATTTT. Amino acid sequence: CASSLGVPLALSNQPQHF. The full variable domain, with the rest looked up from reference TRBV5-1 and TRBJ1-5, is KAGVTQTPRYLIKTRGQQVTLSCSPISGHRSVSWYQQTPGQGLQFLFEYFSETQRNKGNFPGRFSGRQFSNSRSEMNVSTLELGDSALYLCASSLGVPLALSNQPQHFGDGTRLSIL.

The chain is built from TRBV6-5 and TRBJ2-3; no clear D. The germline V and J ends were trimmed by 0 bases and 2 bases, with 9 bases remaining between them. The CDR3 extends over 15 amino acids. Germline CDR1 and CDR2: MNHEY and SVGAGI. CDR3 residues: CASSYSNRVTDTQYF. In nucleotides, the CDR3 is TGTGCCAGCAGTTACTCCAACAGAGTCACAGATACGCAGTATTTT.

This clone turned up a few times. The chain uses TRBV7-8 and TRBJ1-2, with a possible D match to TRBD1 (6 bases). V lost 5 bases to trimming and J lost 4 bases, with 11 bases between them. The CDR3 contains 13 residues. Per the germline V gene, CDR1 is SGHVS and CDR2 is FQNEAQ. The CDR3 region is CASSHRDGYGYTF. DNA for the CDR3: TGTGCCAGCAGCCACAGGGACGGCTATGGCTACACCTTC.

The chain uses TRBV18 and TRBJ2-1, with 10 bases that match TRBD2. The trim removed 3 bases at V and 6 bases at J, leaving 5 bases unmatched. This CDR3 comprises 15 residues. The germline V gene has CDR1 KGHSH and CDR2 LQKENI. In DNA, the CDR3 is TGTGCCAGCTCACCCCAGCGGGAGGGCCGCAATGAGCAGTTCTTC. This encodes CASSPQREGRNEQFF.

The chain joins TRBV4-1 to TRBJ1-5, with D perhaps matching TRBD1 (5 bases). Germline CDR1 MGHRA, CDR2 YSYEKL. There are 18 residues in the CDR3. V was pared by 4 bases and J by 3 bases, with 22 bases between. CDR3 nucleotide sequence: TGCGCCAGCAGCCGGGGACGGTTGCTCGGAGGGGCCAATCAGCCCCAGCATTTT. It translates to CASSRGRLLGGANQPQHF.

The rearrangement links TRBV6-1 to TRBJ1-1; D gene unclear. Per germline, CDR1 MNHNS and CDR2 SASEGT. With 0 bases removed from V and 4 bases from J, the gap between germline ends came to 18 bases. CDR3 size: 17 residues. The DNA of the CDR3 is TGTGCCAGCAGTGAAGCGGTTATGGACTGGAAAGGCACTGAAGCTTTCTTT. This translates into CASSEAVMDWKGTEAFF.

The table lists this clone with a few counts. V is TRBV10-3 and J is TRBJ1-2; 7 bases agree with TRBD1. Germline V CDR1 and CDR2: ENHRY, SYGVKD. V was pared by 7 bases and J by 6 bases, with 8 bases of the junction left unmatched. The CDR3 runs 13 residues. The CDR3 nucleotides are TGTGCCATCACCCTCGACAGGGAGCATGGCTACACCTTC. As protein: CAITLDREHGYTF.

This clone has just a few counts. The chain carries TRBV28 and TRBJ1-3; TRBD1 might be the D (6 bases). The ends were cut back, 4 bases at V and 4 bases at J, with 17 bases in the middle. Germline loops: CDR1 MDHEN, CDR2 SYDVKM. This CDR3 contains 16 residues. Written as DNA, the CDR3 is TGTGCCAGCAGTTCTTCAGGGGAGGGTTCAGGAAACACCATATATTTT. This sequence encodes CASSSSGEGSGNTIYF.

This chain connects TRBV29-1 to TRBJ2-3, with 10 bases identical to TRBD1. V trimming: 8 bases; J trimming: 1 base; junction bases outside the gene matches: 12. The CDR3 sequence is 16 residues long. Germline-derived CDR1 and CDR2 are SQVTM and ANQGSEA. The CDR3 nucleotides read TGCAGCTCACGAAATACCGGGACAGGGGGCACAGATACGCAGTATTTT. Translation: CSSRNTGTGGTDTQYF.

The V and J genes are TRBV10-3 and TRBJ1-1, with 12 positions matching TRBD1. There are 16 residues in the CDR3. Looked up from germline, CDR1 is ENHRY and CDR2 is SYGVKD. V lost 1 base and J lost 2; bases outside the gene matches: 2. The DNA for the CDR3 is TGTGCCATCAGTGAGTGGGGACAGGGGGCAAACACTGAAGCTTTCTTT. Translation gives CAISEWGQGANTEAFF.

J is TRBJ2-1 and V is TRBV4-1; D is unclear. Germline V CDR1 and CDR2: MGHRA, YSYEKL. Trimming cost V 6 bases and J 10 bases, with 19 bases left between them. The CDR3 is 14 residues long. CDR3: CASRPILRSDEQFF. The CDR3 DNA reads as TGCGCCAGCAGACCCATCTTGCGGAGTGACGAGCAGTTCTTC.

This clone was seen a single time. The chain links TRBV7-8 to TRBJ2-2; TRBD2 agrees at 7 bases. The CDR3 has 15 residues. Looked up from germline, CDR1 is SGHVS and CDR2 is FQNEAQ. J lost 0 bases, V lost 8 bases, and 6 bases had no gene match. The DNA of the CDR3 is TGTGCCAGCCTGAGACTAGCCACGAACACCGGGGAGCTGTTTTTT. This encodes CASLRLATNTGELFF.

The V and J genes are TRBV9 and TRBJ1-6, with 10 bases matching TRBD1. V lost 4 bases and J lost 8; bases outside the gene matches: 12. CDR3 length equals 17 residues. From germline, CDR1 is SGDLS and CDR2 YYNGEE. The CDR3 region is CASSRTGTGDSDSPLHF. In nucleotides, the CDR3 is TGTGCCAGCAGCAGAACCGGGACAGGGGACAGCGATTCACCCCTCCACTTT.

This clone was detected only a few times. This chain links TRBV6-5 with TRBJ1-2, with D tentatively TRBD1 (6 bases). The CDR3 extends over 15 amino acids. The germline CDR1 and CDR2 sequences are MNHEY and SVGAGI. V gave up 2 bases and J gave up 8 bases, with 18 bases separating them. The CDR3 DNA is TGTGCCAGCAGTTACCGGGACACGATAGGACTCGGCTACACCTTC. Translated, it gives CASSYRDTIGLGYTF.

This chain links TRBV7-9 with TRBJ1-4; D might be TRBD1 (5 bases). The CDR3 covers 15 residues. Trimming left V 5 bases short and J 0 bases short, with 10 bases between. Per the germline V gene, CDR1 is SEHNR and CDR2 is FQNEAQ (reference sequence). The CDR3 loop reads CASSQDKATNEKLFF. Here the CDR3 DNA reads TGTGCCAGCAGCCAGGACAAGGCAACTAATGAAAAACTGTTTTTT.

The chain uses TRBV20-1 and TRBJ1-5, with TRBD1 matching over 7 bases. Germline trimming cut 3 bases from V and 7 bases from J; bases unmatched to any gene: 12. This CDR3 contains 15 residues. CDR1 is DFQATT, CDR2 SNEGSKA, per germline (reference sequence). The CDR3 bases are TGCAGTGCTAGTCAGCAGGGGGGCTCAGGGCAGCCCCAGCATTTT. Its protein product is CSASQQGGSGQPQHF.

This chain links TRBV3-1 (or the pseudogene TRBV3-2) with TRBJ2-3, with 9 bases that match TRBD2. J gave up 1 base and V 1 base, and 3 bases lay outside the gene matches. CDR1 LGHDT and CDR2 YNNKEL come from the germline V gene (reference sequence). This CDR3 is 16 amino acids long. For the CDR3, the DNA is TGTGCCAGCAGCCAAGGGAGGACTAGCGGCACAGATACGCAGTATTTT. It yields the protein CASSQGRTSGTDTQYF.

The J gene is TRBJ2-1, the V gene TRBV27, with D possibly being TRBD1 (6 bases). Trimming left V 3 bases short and J 8 bases short, with 17 bases between. The germline gives CDR1 MNHEY, CDR2 SMNVEV (reference sequence). This CDR3 has 15 residues. In DNA form, the CDR3 reads TGTGCCAGCAGTTTGGGGCAGGGGCGTTCGTATGAGCAGTTCTTC. Its protein product is CASSLGQGRSYEQFF.

This clone was seen more than once but under ten times. The chain joins TRBV6-5 to TRBJ2-1, with D perhaps matching TRBD1 (6 bases). V was trimmed by 7 bases and J by 3 bases, leaving 16 bases between them. This CDR3 has 15 residues. CDR1 is MNHEY and CDR2 is SVGAGI in the germline V gene. CDR3 sequence: CASKEPAGDYNEQFF. The CDR3 DNA is TGTGCCAGCAAGGAGCCTGCAGGGGACTACAATGAGCAGTTCTTC.